Below, 7 T cell receptor beta chains from the same sample are listed, as sequenced in a study of T cell responses to AZD1222 COVID-19 vaccine. Clones were sequenced by immunoSEQ multiplex PCR, and TCRdb holds only the in-frame ones, with some missing. Of 95,000 to 110,000 clones listed, about 90% were seen once; the top ten hold approximately 4.5%. The sequencing used peripheral blood, collected on day 0 of AZD1222 vaccination. These receptor sequences come from an adult in good health.

J is TRBJ1-2 and V is TRBV29-1; D ambiguous. V lost 5 bases and J lost 5, with 9 bases in between. This CDR3 has 11 amino acids. The germline CDR1 and CDR2 sequences are SQVTM and ANQGSEA. Here the CDR3 reads CSVWAAYGYTF. CDR3 DNA: TGCAGCGTTTGGGCCGCGTATGGCTACACCTTC. Full variable domain (missing parts from reference TRBV29-1 and TRBJ1-2): SAVISQKPSRDICQRGTSLTIQCQVDSQVTMMFWYRQQPGQSLTLIATANQGSEATYESGFVIDKFPISRPNLTFSTLTVSNMSPEDSSIYLCSVWAAYGYTFGSGTRLTVV.

CDR3 protein: CASSPTSSYNSPLHF. The DNA for the CDR3 is TGTGCCAGCAGCCCTACCAGCTCCTATAATTCACCCCTCCACTTT. The rearrangement links TRBV14 to TRBJ1-6; D gene ambiguous. The CDR3 runs 15 residues. Germline V gives CDR1 SGHDN, CDR2 FVKESK. V lost 4 bases, J lost 0 bases, and 7 bases lay in between.

The gene calls are TRBV4-3 and TRBJ1-1; D is unclear. Trimming pared 0 bases from V and 4 bases from J, leaving 12 bases between. The germline V gene has CDR1 LGHNA and CDR2 YSLEER. The CDR3 extends over 15 amino acids. The CDR3 is CASSQEDRVSTEAFF. The CDR3 nucleotides read TGCGCCAGCAGCCAAGAAGATAGGGTGAGCACTGAAGCTTTCTTT.

The V and J genes are TRBV6-6 and TRBJ2-5; 8 nucleotides line up with TRBD1. Trimming removed 2 bases from V and 6 bases from J; junction bases left unmatched: 2. Per germline, CDR1 MNHNY and CDR2 SVGAGI (reference sequence). This CDR3 spans 13 amino acids. CDR3 coding DNA: TGTGCCAGCAGTTACGACAGGGGTAAGACCCAGTACTTC. This codes for CASSYDRGKTQYF.

This clone came up a few times. CDR3 nucleotides: TGTGCCAGCAGCCGTACCGGGGTAGCTCTAAACTATGGCTACACCTTC. It is translated as CASSRTGVALNYGYTF. The J gene is TRBJ1-2, the V gene TRBV7-2; D is undetermined. V was trimmed by 5 bases and J by 2 bases, leaving 18 bases between them. The germline gives CDR1 SGHTA, CDR2 FQGNSA. The CDR3 loop spans 16 amino acids.

The chain has TRBV7-2 and TRBJ1-5; no firm D call. V was trimmed by 4 bases and J by 5 bases, leaving 18 bases between them. CDR1 is SGHTA and CDR2 is FQGNSA in the germline V gene. The CDR3 is 16 amino acids. The CDR3 spells CASSSRWVKPDQPQHF. The CDR3 DNA reads TGTGCCAGCAGCTCCAGATGGGTGAAACCAGATCAGCCCCAGCATTTT.

This chain connects TRBV7-9 to TRBJ1-5; perhaps TRBD1 as D (5 bases). CDR1 and CDR2 (germline): SEHNR, FQNEAQ (reference sequence). The CDR3 is made up of 14 amino acids. V dropped 4 bases and J dropped 7 bases, with 14 bases sitting between them. The CDR3 coding sequence is TGTGCCAGCAGCTCCCAAGGGGAAGGCCAGCCCCAGCATTTT. Encoded protein: CASSSQGEGQPQHF. The full variable domain, its missing parts supplied by reference TRBV7-9 and TRBJ1-5, is DTGVSQNPRHKITKRGQNVTFRCDPISEHNRLYWYRQTLGQGPEFLTYFQNEAQLEKSRLLSDRFSAERPKGSFSTLEIQRTEQGDSAMYLCASSSQGEGQPQHFGDGTRLSIL.